These T cell receptor beta chains were read from a single sample in a study of beta chain features in type 1 diabetes. Assay: immunoSEQ multiplex PCR; the TCRdb copy retains only in-frame clones and omits some. Of hundreds of thousands of clones in the sample, more than 65% were seen once. The sequencing input was naive CD4+ T cells from blood. The receptor source for this set is a man aged 25 to 45 in good health. The CDR3 runs from the conserved cysteine through the conserved F or W. A D gene is named only where the DNA matches it firmly. A row's size may be missing; if present it is once, few, many or a size class.

CDR3aa,CDR3nt,abundance,j_gene,v_gene,d_gene
CATSRAIAAYNEQFF,TGTGCCACCAGCAGGGCGATAGCGGCCTACAATGAGCAGTTCTTC,NA,TRBJ2-1,TRBV15,NA
CAAASSGANVLTF,TGTGCCGCAGCATCCTCTGGGGCCAACGTCCTGACTTTC,NA,TRBJ2-6,TRBV7-9,NA
CASSQGLAASYEQYF,TGTGCCAGCAGCCAGGGACTAGCGGCTTCCTACGAGCAGTACTTC,NA,TRBJ2-7,TRBV7-2,TRBD2
CAITGDTDTQYF,TGTGCCATCACCGGAGACACAGATACGCAGTATTTT,NA,TRBJ2-3,TRBV10-3,NA
CASSFLRTGELFF,TGTGCCAGCAGTTTCCTCCGAACCGGGGAGCTGTTTTTT,NA,TRBJ2-2,TRBV27,NA
CAWIGQRHEQYF,TGTGCCTGGATCGGACAGAGGCACGAGCAGTACTTC,few,TRBJ2-7,TRBV30,NA
CSVIETVYGYTF,TGCAGCGTTATCGAAACCGTCTATGGCTACACCTTC,NA,TRBJ1-2,TRBV29-1,NA
CASRRTATYEQYF,TGTGCCAGCAGAAGGACAGCCACCTACGAGCAGTACTTC,NA,TRBJ2-7,TRBV2,NA
CASRREDVGDQPQHF,TGTGCCAGCAGACGTGAGGACGTGGGGGATCAGCCCCAGCATTTT,NA,TRBJ1-5,TRBV28,NA
CSVSRSQETQYF,TGCAGCGTTTCAAGGTCCCAAGAGACCCAGTACTTC,NA,TRBJ2-5,TRBV29-1,NA
CACPSSAGSTYEQYF,TGTGCCTGCCCCTCCTCAGCGGGATCCACCTACGAGCAGTACTTC,NA,TRBJ2-7,TRBV30,TRBD2
CASSPGGLANTGELFF,TGTGCCAGCTCACCAGGGGGACTAGCCAACACCGGGGAGCTGTTTTTT,NA,TRBJ2-2,TRBV18,TRBD2
CASSGSYYGYTF,TGTGCCAGCAGTGGGTCTTACTATGGCTACACCTTC,once,TRBJ1-2,TRBV5-4,NA
CASSQEQRESSPYNEQFF,TGTGCCAGCAGCCAAGAACAGCGGGAGAGTTCTCCCTACAATGAGCAGTTCTTC,NA,TRBJ2-1,TRBV14,TRBD2
CASSIEDRGRYEQFF,TGTGCCAGTAGTATAGAGGACAGGGGTAGGTATGAGCAGTTCTTC,NA,TRBJ2-1,TRBV19,TRBD1
CASSGTLNNEQFF,TGTGCCAGCAGCGGGACCCTGAACAATGAGCAGTTCTTC,NA,TRBJ2-1,TRBV7-2,NA
CSVEDRPGGAYEQYF,TGCAGCGTTGAAGATCGGCCAGGGGGCGCCTACGAGCAGTACTTC,NA,TRBJ2-7,TRBV29-1,TRBD1
CASSDRWGTDTQYF,TGTGCCAGCAGTGACAGGTGGGGCACAGATACGCAGTATTTT,NA,TRBJ2-3,TRBV27,NA
CAISVTSGRPYEQYF,TGTGCCATCAGCGTGACTAGCGGGAGACCTTACGAGCAGTACTTC,NA,TRBJ2-7,TRBV10-3,TRBD2
CATTEGSSGANVLTF,TGTGCCACGACCGAGGGTAGCTCTGGGGCCAACGTCCTGACTTTC,NA,TRBJ2-6,TRBV19,NA
CASMAGRTSGNNEQFF,TGTGCCAGCATGGCTGGAAGGACTAGCGGGAACAATGAGCAGTTCTTC,NA,TRBJ2-1,TRBV2,TRBD2
CASSLGSRGKQYF,TGTGCCAGCAGCTTAGGCTCTAGAGGGAAGCAGTACTTC,NA,TRBJ2-7,TRBV13,NA
CAWSSAGEQYF,TGTGCCTGGAGTTCCGCGGGGGAGCAGTACTTC,few,TRBJ2-7,TRBV30,NA
CASSYSPDTQYF,TGTGCCAGCAGTTACTCCCCAGATACGCAGTATTTT,NA,TRBJ2-3,TRBV6-6,NA
CAGQHRVGTPDIQYF,TGTGCCGGCCAACATCGTGTAGGGACACCGGACATTCAGTACTTC,NA,TRBJ2-4,TRBV7-2,NA
CAWSAEVAPEAFF,TGTGCCTGGAGCGCCGAAGTGGCCCCTGAAGCTTTCTTT,NA,TRBJ1-1,TRBV30,NA
CASSPRLAGSTDTQYF,TGTGCCAGCAGCCCCCGACTAGCGGGGAGCACAGATACGCAGTATTTT,NA,TRBJ2-3,TRBV9,TRBD2
CASSVQEDTQYF,TGTGCCAGCAGCGTACAGGAAGATACGCAGTATTTT,once,TRBJ2-3,TRBV9,NA
CASSLGLSSYEQYF,TGTGCCAGCAGCTTAGGTCTAAGCTCCTACGAGCAGTACTTC,NA,TRBJ2-7,TRBV7-9,NA
CASSVVQSHSGNTIYF,TGTGCCAGCAGCGTAGTGCAGTCCCACTCTGGAAACACCATATATTTT,NA,TRBJ1-3,TRBV9,NA
CASSQGQLATNEKLFF,TGTGCCAGCAGCCAAGGACAGCTTGCAACTAATGAAAAACTGTTTTTT,NA,TRBJ1-4,TRBV7-9,NA
CASRRGLASDTQYF,TGTGCCAGCAGAAGGGGACTAGCGAGCGATACGCAGTATTTT,NA,TRBJ2-3,TRBV6-5,TRBD2
CASSLTLAGGETQYF,TGTGCCAGCAGCTTAACCCTAGCGGGAGGAGAGACCCAGTACTTC,NA,TRBJ2-5,TRBV5-4,TRBD2
CSVDLRGAGYNEQFF,TGCAGCGTTGACTTGCGGGGGGCCGGGTACAATGAGCAGTTCTTC,NA,TRBJ2-1,TRBV29-1,TRBD2
CAWSFAKEAEAFF,TGTGCCTGGAGTTTCGCTAAGGAGGCTGAAGCTTTCTTT,few,TRBJ1-1,TRBV30,NA
CASSSPWGSTDTQYF,TGTGCCAGCAGTTCCCCATGGGGGAGCACAGATACGCAGTATTTT,NA,TRBJ2-3,TRBV28,NA
CAISESRDSRQFF,TGTGCCATCAGTGAGTCGAGGGACTCGAGACAGTTCTTC,few,TRBJ2-1,TRBV10-3,NA
CSAEGANYGYTF,TGCAGCGCCGAGGGGGCCAACTATGGCTACACCTTC,NA,TRBJ1-2,TRBV29-1,TRBD1
CAWSNWSSYNEQFF,TGTGCCTGGAGTAACTGGAGCTCCTACAATGAGCAGTTCTTC,few,TRBJ2-1,TRBV30,NA
CAWSTGSNTEAFF,TGTGCCTGGAGTACAGGCTCGAACACTGAAGCTTTCTTT,NA,TRBJ1-1,TRBV30,NA
CAWNGDRYYGYTF,TGTGCCTGGAACGGAGACAGGTACTATGGCTACACCTTC,NA,TRBJ1-2,TRBV30,NA
CSVLPDRAQETQYF,TGCAGCGTTCTACCGGACAGGGCCCAAGAGACCCAGTACTTC,NA,TRBJ2-5,TRBV29-1,TRBD1
CASRHSDGYTF,TGTGCCAGCAGACACTCAGATGGCTACACCTTC,NA,TRBJ1-2,TRBV25-1,NA